The rows below give T cell receptor beta chains drawn from one sample of a study of blood T cells in healthy people across ages. MiXCR, run by TCRdb on the 5' RACE reads, gives a single entry per CDR3 protein. The sample holds about 810,000 distinct CDR3 sequences, 36% seen once. The sequencing input was blood. These receptors all stem from a man younger than 30 in good health. Each CDR3 is given with its conserved first and last residue. D genes are given only for firm matches. The size entry is marked missing in some rows and otherwise reads once, few, many or a size class.

J gene,clone size,D gene,V gene,CDR3 length,CDR3 DNA,CDR3 protein
TRBJ1-6,NA,TRBD1,TRBV6-2/TRBV6-3,15,TGTGCCAGCAGTTTACGGACAGGGAGGAATTCACCCCTCCACTTT,CASSLRTGRNSPLHF
TRBJ2-7,few,TRBD2,TRBV20-1,19,TGCAGTGCTAGTGGGAGGGACCCAGCGGGGGGAGTCCACTCCTACGAGCAGTACTTC,CSASGRDPAGGVHSYEQYF
TRBJ1-1,NA,NA,TRBV9,16,TGTGCCAGCAGCGTAGAAGGTTTCAGGGCCAACACTGAAGCTTTCTTT,CASSVEGFRANTEAFF
TRBJ2-7,NA,NA,TRBV18,14,TGTGCCAGCTCCTACAGGGTAAGGGACTACGAGCAGTACTTC,CASSYRVRDYEQYF
TRBJ2-5,NA,TRBD1,TRBV6-5,14,TGTGCCAGCACTCCACAGGGGGCCGATGAGACCCAGTACTTC,CASTPQGADETQYF
TRBJ2-5,many,NA,TRBV20-1,11,TGCAGTGCTAGAAACGAAGAGACCCAGTACTTC,CSARNEETQYF
TRBJ2-3,many,NA,TRBV7-6,16,TGTGCCAGCAGCTTACCCGGGGGAGGAAGCACAGATACGCAGTATTTT,CASSLPGGGSTDTQYF
TRBJ1-2,NA,TRBD1,TRBV18,16,TGTGCCAGCTCACCCTTGGAGGGACAGGCAAACTATGGCTACACCTTC,CASSPLEGQANYGYTF
TRBJ1-2,NA,NA,TRBV20-1,15,TGCAGTGCTAGAGATGTCTCAGGGCCTAACTATGGCTACACCTTC,CSARDVSGPNYGYTF
TRBJ2-7,few,NA,TRBV21-1,16,TGTGCCAGCAGCAAAGCCCCTTTGATGGATTCCTACGAGCAGTACTTC,CASSKAPLMDSYEQYF
TRBJ1-1,few,TRBD1,TRBV5-4,14,TGTGCCAGCAGCTCGGGGACAGGGGAATCGCAAGCTTTCTTT,CASSSGTGESQAFF
TRBJ2-7,many,TRBD1,TRBV16,13,TGTGCCAGCACCCGACAGGGAAAAGGCGAGCAGTACTTC,CASTRQGKGEQYF
TRBJ1-2,NA,TRBD1,TRBV27,16,TGTGCCAGCAGTCAAGCCATTACAGGGGGCGTCTATGGCTACACCTTC,CASSQAITGGVYGYTF
TRBJ2-1,many,TRBD2,TRBV11-2,18,TGTGCCAGCAGCTTAGCCCTAGCGGGGGGTCGCAAGTACAATGAGCAGTTCTTC,CASSLALAGGRKYNEQFF
TRBJ2-1,few,TRBD2,TRBV11-1,14,TGTGCCAGCAGCTCAGCGGGGGGGCTCAATGAGCAGTTCTTC,CASSSAGGLNEQFF
TRBJ2-1,many,NA,TRBV7-9,15,TGTGCCAGCAGCACGGACTATAGCTCCTACAATGAGCAGTTCTTC,CASSTDYSSYNEQFF
TRBJ1-2,NA,NA,TRBV20-1,15,TGCAGTGCTAGAGATCAGGTCCCCCACATCGATGGCTACACCTTC,CSARDQVPHIDGYTF
TRBJ1-2,few,TRBD1,TRBV12-5,16,TGTGCTAGTGCCACCCGGACAGGGGGTAGGGACTATGGCTACACCTTC,CASATRTGGRDYGYTF
TRBJ2-7,NA,NA,TRBV20-1,12,TGCAGTGCCTCGGGTTGGCAGGACGAGCAGTACTTC,CSASGWQDEQYF
TRBJ2-6,NA,NA,TRBV4-2,14,TGTGCCAGCAGCCAAGGCCCTGGGGCCAACGTCCTGACTTTC,CASSQGPGANVLTF
TRBJ2-3,NA,NA,TRBV9,17,TGTGCCAGCAGCAGGGGGGGCGGACACTATAGCACAGATACGCAGTATTTT,CASSRGGGHYSTDTQYF
TRBJ2-7,NA,NA,TRBV20-1,12,TGCAGTGCTTCGGGCGTCGACTACGAGCAGTACTTC,CSASGVDYEQYF
TRBJ2-1,NA,TRBD2,TRBV20-1,17,TGCAGTGCTAGATCCTTAATAGCGGGGGGGGGTTACGATGAGCAGTTCTTC,CSARSLIAGGGYDEQFF
TRBJ2-1,few,TRBD2,TRBV7-2,16,TGTGCCAGCAGCTTAGTACTAGCGGGGGGAAACAATGAGCAGTTCTTC,CASSLVLAGGNNEQFF
TRBJ2-3,few,NA,TRBV4-1,14,TGCGCCAGCAGCCAGGGTCCAGGTGGAGATACGCAGTATTTT,CASSQGPGGDTQYF
TRBJ1-2,NA,TRBD1,TRBV6-1,17,TGTGCCAGCAGGACCGGGACAGGCCGTTTATTTAACTATGGCTACACCTTC,CASRTGTGRLFNYGYTF
TRBJ1-5,NA,NA,TRBV4-1,15,TGCGCTGGCGGACCGACACTAATAGAGCATCAGCCCCAGCATTTT,CAGGPTLIEHQPQHF
TRBJ2-7,many,NA,TRBV29-1,13,TGCAGCGTCCGGCATGTAGGGAACTACGAGCAGTACTTC,CSVRHVGNYEQYF
TRBJ2-3,few,NA,TRBV7-2,14,TGTGCCAGCAGGGGCGTAACTCCTCCAGATACGCAGTATTTT,CASRGVTPPDTQYF
TRBJ2-7,NA,NA,TRBV7-9,13,TGTGCCAGCAGCGTAAGAGACAGGTACGAGCAGTACTTC,CASSVRDRYEQYF
TRBJ2-5,few,NA,TRBV5-1,15,TGCGCCAGCAGCTTGGCCCCCGGGACGACGGAGACCCAGTACTTC,CASSLAPGTTETQYF
TRBJ1-2,NA,TRBD1,TRBV29-1,11,TGCAGCGCTAGGGACAGTTCTGGCTACACCTTC,CSARDSSGYTF
TRBJ2-6,few,NA,TRBV20-1,16,TGCAGTGCTAGAGGTTACGGGGGCTCTGGGGCCAACGTCCTGACTTTC,CSARGYGGSGANVLTF
TRBJ1-2,NA,NA,TRBV6-5,13,TGTGCCAGCAGTCCCCCCGGGGGAAGGGGCTACACCTTC,CASSPPGGRGYTF
TRBJ2-2,NA,TRBD1,TRBV14,18,TGTGCCAGCAGCCAAAACCTTCCGGGACAGATTCTCACCGGGGAGCTGTTTTTT,CASSQNLPGQILTGELFF
TRBJ1-2,NA,NA,TRBV7-2,17,TGTGCCAGCAGCTTGGCCGGGCCAACCGTTTCTAACTATGGCTACACCTTC,CASSLAGPTVSNYGYTF
TRBJ2-2,NA,NA,TRBV9,14,TGTGCCAGCAGCGTAGAAGGGGTCACCGGGGAGCTGTTTTTT,CASSVEGVTGELFF
TRBJ1-4,few,NA,TRBV5-1,15,TGCGCCAGCAGCTTGATATCAGGAAAGGGTGAAAAACTGTTTTTT,CASSLISGKGEKLFF
TRBJ2-7,many,NA,TRBV7-2,16,TGTGCCAGCAGCATAACCGGGACACCGAGCTCCTACGAGCAGTACTTC,CASSITGTPSSYEQYF
TRBJ1-2,NA,NA,TRBV29-1,10,TGCAGCGTTGATTCATATGGCTACACCTTC,CSVDSYGYTF
TRBJ1-4,NA,TRBD1,TRBV7-8,16,TGTGCCAGCAGCTACCGACAGGGGAGGACTAATGCAAAACTGTTTTTT,CASSYRQGRTNAKLFF
TRBJ2-3,NA,NA,TRBV5-6,15,TGTGCCAGCAGCTTCAGGATGACTAGCACAGATACGCAGTATTTT,CASSFRMTSTDTQYF
TRBJ2-1,NA,TRBD2,TRBV24-1,16,TGTGCCACCAGTGACGCACTAGCGGGAGGAATTACTGAGCAGTTCTTC,CATSDALAGGITEQFF
TRBJ1-1,few,NA,TRBV5-1,15,TGCGCCAGCACATTACTACCGACAGCGAACACTGAAGCTTTCTTT,CASTLLPTANTEAFF
TRBJ1-1,NA,NA,TRBV20-1,15,TGCAGTGCCCCGCGGCTGGGGGGCGCGGGCACTGAAGCTTTCTTT,CSAPRLGGAGTEAFF
TRBJ1-2,few,TRBD1,TRBV4-2,15,TGTGCCAGCAGCCAAGGGACAGGGGCGCAATATGGCTACACCTTC,CASSQGTGAQYGYTF
TRBJ2-1,many,NA,TRBV20-1,15,TGCAGTGCTAGAGTCCCGGGAAAGGGGAGGAATGAGCAGTTCTTC,CSARVPGKGRNEQFF
TRBJ2-3,many,TRBD1,TRBV5-5,15,TGTGCCAGCAGCTCAACAGGGGGTTGGACAGATACGCAGTATTTT,CASSSTGGWTDTQYF
TRBJ1-2,few,NA,TRBV14,13,TGTGCCAGCAGCCAAGAAGATTCCTATGGCTACACCTTC,CASSQEDSYGYTF
TRBJ1-1,NA,NA,TRBV7-6,14,TGTGCCAGCAGCCCTCCCGGTGGGGCGGCTGAAGCTTTCTTT,CASSPPGGAAEAFF
TRBJ2-7,NA,NA,TRBV3-1,14,TGTGCGAGGGGAGGGGACACCTCCTACAATGAGCAGTACTTC,CARGGDTSYNEQYF
TRBJ2-7,NA,TRBD2,TRBV6-6,14,TGTGCCAGCAGTGCCGGGAGGGGCGGCTACGAGCAGTACTTC,CASSAGRGGYEQYF
TRBJ2-7,NA,TRBD1,TRBV4-2,17,TGTGCCAGCAGCCAAGACTCCGGGACAGGGGCAACCTACGAGCAGTACTTC,CASSQDSGTGATYEQYF
TRBJ1-6,NA,NA,TRBV12-5,16,TGTGCTAGTGGTTTGGTACTCGGCCGGGGAGATTCACCCCTCCACTTT,CASGLVLGRGDSPLHF
TRBJ2-3,many,NA,TRBV5-6,16,TGTGCCAGCAGCTTGGAGGGGCAACTTAGCACAGATACGCAGTATTTT,CASSLEGQLSTDTQYF